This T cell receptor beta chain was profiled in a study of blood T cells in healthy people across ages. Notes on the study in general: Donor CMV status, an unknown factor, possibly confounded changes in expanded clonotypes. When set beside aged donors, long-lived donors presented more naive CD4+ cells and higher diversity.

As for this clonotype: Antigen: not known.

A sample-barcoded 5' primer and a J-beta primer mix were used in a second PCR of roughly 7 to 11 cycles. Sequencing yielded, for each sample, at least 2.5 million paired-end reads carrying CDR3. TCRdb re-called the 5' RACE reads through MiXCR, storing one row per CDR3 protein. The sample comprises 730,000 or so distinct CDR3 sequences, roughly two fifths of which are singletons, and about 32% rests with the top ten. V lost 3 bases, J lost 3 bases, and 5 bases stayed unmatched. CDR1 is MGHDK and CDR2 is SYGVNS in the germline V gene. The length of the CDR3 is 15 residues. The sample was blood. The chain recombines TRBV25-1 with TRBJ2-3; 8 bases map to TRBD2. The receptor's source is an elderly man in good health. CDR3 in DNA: TGTGCCAGCAGTGATCGGGAGGGGATAACAGATACGCAGTATTTT. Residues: CASSDREGITDTQYF.